This T cell receptor (beta chain) was sequenced for a study of cytomegalovirus exposure and HLA in healthy donors (dated by TCRdb to the late 2010s). Study-wide context: According to an earlier analysis of around 600 of the donors, 150 million to 200 million T cells yielded 117 million unique TCR beta sequences and roughly 280 Gb of sequence data. Rather than drawing on any new phenotypic data, the later analysis identified candidate immune exposures from TCR beta sequences and the way those sequences occurred across donors. A later genetic analysis took genome-wide SNP genotypes for about three fifths of the 666 donors and used that subset as a discovery cohort. About five DR-DQ haplotypes were treated as single units for association and clustering because of strong linkage in the cohort. Along with the approximately 670-subject first cohort, a separate validation cohort of approximately 110 different subjects was used. The study used immunosequencing to profile the T cell repertoires of under 700 subjects and linked those repertoires to cytomegalovirus serostatus. Donor age, sex, ethnicity and CMV serostatus were compiled together with the repertoire data. Class I and class II HLA loci were covered by the typing at four-digit resolution. The number of typed donors differed by locus: roughly 629-640 for A, B, C, DRB1 and DQB1; 500 to 550 for DQA1; 606 for DPA1; and some 430 for DPB1. The study combined high-throughput TCR immunosequencing, statistical association of individual TCRs with disease status, and machine learning to predict cytomegalovirus infection status. Across some 400 genotyped donors of the cohort, an average of about 250,000 unique TCR beta nucleotide sequences per donor were sequenced, and 15% to 20% of those sequences were non-productive. Around 330 gigabases of sequencing data and around 88 million unique TCR sequences made up an early release that covered approximately 650 HLA-typed donors. Among the approximately 400 genotyped donors, around 81% belonged to the genetic ancestry cluster associated with self-reported Caucasian donors. Every repertoire in the discovery cohort had been generated on one and the same sequencing platform. In a later analysis, previously published TCR beta repertoires from 550 to 700 donors were re-analyzed and high-resolution HLA genotyping was added so that TCR occurrence patterns could be studied. An earlier analysis of fewer than 700 of the donors applied high-throughput TCR beta sequencing to assess whether each TCR beta V gene segment acted as functional or pseudogenic. The study was designed to test whether signatures of past pathogen exposure could be identified by cataloging public T cell receptors.

About this clone itself: No antigen is known for it. No base quality information exists; no much larger clone differs at one position.

As encoded in the germline V gene (reference sequence), CDR1 is MNHEY while CDR2 is SMNVEV. Including cysteine and phenylalanine, the CDR3 has 13 amino acids. Just the 39-base CDR3 DNA is kept, in frame starting at base 1. Deletion took 2 bases off V and 2 bases off J, with a span of 5 bases between the germline ends. Libraries were made using the immunoSEQ multiplex PCR assay. For the multiplex PCR, a mixture combining 60 forward primers for TCR Vbeta segments and 13 reverse primers for TCR Jbeta segments was used. Amplification of the CDR3 region of rearranged TCR beta genes was performed with a multiplex PCR assay on genomic DNA. The Illumina HiSeq System was used to sequence the amplified TCR beta libraries as 87-base-pair reads. In the paper's pipeline: A later analysis counted approximately 84 million unique TCR beta chains across the 700 or so repertoires, and about 10 million of these chains were shared by at least two donors. Raw reads were error-corrected and collapsed into unique sequences with a nearest-neighbor algorithm that merged closely related sequences to remove PCR and sequencing errors. To assign V, D and J gene segments, CDR3 sequences were aligned to IMGT reference sequences. Each retained sequence needed at least a six-nucleotide match to both a V gene segment and a J gene segment. A rearrangement counted as productive if the CDR3 had no stop codons and remained in frame with V and J, and every other rearrangement counted as non-productive. Following IMGT convention, CDR3 was defined as the stretch from the second conserved V-encoded cysteine up to the conserved J-encoded phenylalanine. The earlier analysis of about 620 of the donors excluded sequences that lacked an unambiguous match to a single V gene segment. In an earlier analysis of roughly 600 of the donors, a V segment was called functional when productive rearrangements were above 56.7%, and segregating when the standard deviation between donors exceeded 5%. A statistical classification framework was built to diagnose cytomegalovirus status from the catalog of TCR beta chain sequences. In a later analysis, TCR nucleotide sequences were compared against IMGT/GENE-DB human TR gene sequences so that V and J genes could be assigned. A later analysis assigned CDR3 sequences and most-parsimonious VDJ recombination scenarios with the TCRdist pipeline. In a later analysis, each TCR beta chain was defined by its CDR3 amino acid sequence together with its V-gene family, and reads without a unique V-gene family were excluded. A later analysis removed 600 or so highly shared, low-generation-probability nucleotide sequences to deal with suspected cross-contamination and a sequencing artifact. For each public chain, a later analysis derived a clonal expansion index from normalized ranks of inferred template counts within each repertoire. In a later analysis, generation probabilities were computed using a VDJ recombination model fitted to out-of-frame rearrangements, and the results were checked against IGoR. A later analysis scored TCR-TCR, TCR-HLA and TCR-CMV co-occurrence with hypergeometric tests, applying a repertoire-size bias correction to TCR pairs. False discovery rates were estimated in a later analysis by permuting HLA or CMV assignments 20 times. A later analysis grouped co-occurring TCRs with DBSCAN, adding TCRdist sequence similarity when clustering within HLA-allele-positive subsets. For co-occurrence clustering, repertoires with fewer than 30,000 or more than 120,000 public chains were excluded, along with 4 to 6 repertoires with anomalous nucleotide sharing. The table was pulled from immuneACCESS by TCRdb, which kept in-frame rearrangements only. Such tables lose some clones; where checked, under half of the loss comes from unresolved V genes, and the rest has no known cause. V and J calls and clone size are given by that table; D and trimming were obtained from the DNA. Present in this sample are approximately 190,000 clones, 75% to 90% of which were seen just once. Together, the top ten hold over 5.5% of the sample.

The cohort comprised around 690 healthy bone marrow donors. Cohort members were all nominally healthy when sampled, although unrecorded immune exposures were likely present. The donor was CMV seropositive and was included in the group of 250 to 300 seropositive cohort members. A peripheral blood sample was provided by each donor, and peripheral blood mononuclear cells were used for TCR beta sequencing. Genomic DNA extraction from the blood cell samples was performed with the Qiagen DNeasy Blood Extraction Kit. Study-wide findings and limitations: Some 16 rarely observed V segments, including chromosome 9 orphons, were excluded from the earlier analysis of several hundred of the donors because counts were too low. The 87-base-pair reads could not distinguish some IMGT-functional V segments, including TRBV6-2 and TRBV6-3, so those segments were excluded. In a later genetic analysis, fewer N-insertions in productive TCRs were reported among donors in an Asian-associated ancestry cluster than the roughly 700-donor mean. A cluster of highly shared sequence variants was judged likely to represent a technical artifact of the sequencing pipeline. According to a later analysis, most CMV-associated TCR beta chains appeared to be HLA-restricted, and the HLA associations seemed to be driven largely by CMV exposure. Several of the top co-occurrence clusters appeared to be linked to parvovirus B19, influenza, CMV and Epstein-Barr virus, according to a later analysis. A later analysis found that TCR association rates varied across HLA loci, with DRB1 alleles showing the most associated TCRs and HLA-C alleles the fewest. In vitro tests confirmed that a few of the cytomegalovirus-associated TCR beta chains recognize cytomegalovirus antigens. Broadly in line with IMGT annotations, most TCR beta V segments showed up in productive rearrangements about 87% or about 30% of the time in an earlier analysis of roughly 590 of the donors. The authors suggested that the approach could potentially be extended to other disease states and immunological phenotypes. Correlated functional status among segregating V segments might be attributable to linkage disequilibrium, but an unknown experimental factor could not be ruled out. Presence/absence analyses assumed roughly uniform sequencing depth across donors, an assumption that may not hold. A further reported finding was that TCR beta sequences accurately predicted the HLA-A and HLA-B alleles for most subjects in the first cohort. Because HLA typing was missing for some donors at each locus, association tests included only the typed subset. The study gave a list of about 160 TCR beta chains associated with cytomegalovirus. Specific HLA alleles were associated with roughly 17,000 TCR beta sequences at a false discovery rate of 0.05 in a later analysis. Across donors, most TCR sequences were observed very rarely, whereas some public TCRs were present in many individuals. In a later analysis, HLA-associated TCR beta chains were found to be more clonally expanded and to have lower generation probabilities than equally common non-associated chains. The cohort was sequenced for TCR beta chains only, and without alpha or paired-chain data the features that could be detected were limited. When HLA alleles, especially DR and DQ, strongly co-occurred, TCR associations were difficult to assign to individual alleles. Immune exposure information for the cohort was limited to CMV serostatus. In a later genetic analysis, a missense DCLRE1C variant was associated with V-gene and J-gene trimming of TCR beta chains, and the association was replicated in an independent cohort. The classifier was reported to diagnose cytomegalovirus status with high specificity and sensitivity in both the original cohort and the validation cohort.

This receptor chain uses TRBV27 and TRBJ2-3; a confident D gene designation cannot be given. The clonotype originates from a man between 40 and 49 years old in good health and CMV-seropositive. Sequencing was carried out using PBMCs. In nucleotides, the sequence is TGTGCCAGCAGTTTAGTCTACACAGATACGCAGTATTTT. It is translated as CASSLVYTDTQYF.